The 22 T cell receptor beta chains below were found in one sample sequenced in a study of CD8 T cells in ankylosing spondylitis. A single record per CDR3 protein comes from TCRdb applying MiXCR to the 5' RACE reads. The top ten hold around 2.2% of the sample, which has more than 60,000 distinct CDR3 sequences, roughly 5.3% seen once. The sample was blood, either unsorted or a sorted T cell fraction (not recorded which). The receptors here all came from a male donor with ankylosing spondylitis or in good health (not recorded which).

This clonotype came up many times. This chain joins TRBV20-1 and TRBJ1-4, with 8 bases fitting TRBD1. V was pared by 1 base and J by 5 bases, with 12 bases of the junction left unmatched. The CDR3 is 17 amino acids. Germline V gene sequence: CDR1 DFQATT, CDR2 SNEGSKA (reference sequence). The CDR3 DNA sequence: TGCAGTGCTAGAGCTCCCCCGCTGACAGGGGAAAATGAAAAACTGTTTTTT. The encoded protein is CSARAPPLTGENEKLFF.

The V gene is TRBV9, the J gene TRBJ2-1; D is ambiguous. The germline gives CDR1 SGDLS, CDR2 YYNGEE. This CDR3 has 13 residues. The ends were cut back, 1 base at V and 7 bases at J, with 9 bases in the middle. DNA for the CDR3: TGTGCCAGCAGCGTATCCCAAAATAATGAGCAGTTCTTC. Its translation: CASSVSQNNEQFF.

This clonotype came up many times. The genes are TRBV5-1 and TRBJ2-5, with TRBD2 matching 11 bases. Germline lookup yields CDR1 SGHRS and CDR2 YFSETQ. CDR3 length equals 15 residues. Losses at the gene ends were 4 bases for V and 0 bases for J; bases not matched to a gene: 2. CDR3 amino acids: CASSPGLADQETQYF. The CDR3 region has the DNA TGCGCCAGCAGCCCGGGACTAGCGGACCAAGAGACCCAGTACTTC.

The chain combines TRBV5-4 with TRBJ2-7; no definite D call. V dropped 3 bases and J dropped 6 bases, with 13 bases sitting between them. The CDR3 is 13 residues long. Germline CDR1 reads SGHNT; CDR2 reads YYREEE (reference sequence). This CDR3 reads CASSSGLPVEQYF. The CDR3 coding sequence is TGTGCCAGCAGCTCCGGGCTCCCGGTCGAGCAGTACTTC.

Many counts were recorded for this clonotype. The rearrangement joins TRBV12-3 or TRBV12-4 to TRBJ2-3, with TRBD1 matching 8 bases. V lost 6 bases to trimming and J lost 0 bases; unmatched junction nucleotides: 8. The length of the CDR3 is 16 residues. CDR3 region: CASRRGTGGSTDTQYF. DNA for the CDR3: TGTGCCAGCAGGAGAGGGACAGGAGGGAGCACAGATACGCAGTATTTT.

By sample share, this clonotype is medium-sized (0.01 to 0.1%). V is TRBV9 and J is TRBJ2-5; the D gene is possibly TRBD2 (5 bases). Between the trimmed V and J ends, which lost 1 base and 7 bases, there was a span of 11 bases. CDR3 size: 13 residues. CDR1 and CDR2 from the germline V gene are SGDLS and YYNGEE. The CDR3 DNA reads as TGTGCCAGCAGCGTATGGGCAAGCGGGACCCAGTACTTC. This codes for CASSVWASGTQYF.

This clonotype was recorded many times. The CDR3 coding sequence is TGCGCCAGCAGCTGGGGGACTAGCGCCCAGGAACTCAATGAGCAGTTCTTC. Its translation: CASSWGTSAQELNEQFF. The V call is TRBV5-1, the J call TRBJ2-1; 10 positions match TRBD2. Trimming removed 3 bases from V and 6 bases from J; junction bases left unmatched: 12. Germline CDR1 SGHRS, CDR2 YFSETQ. This CDR3 region has 17 residues.

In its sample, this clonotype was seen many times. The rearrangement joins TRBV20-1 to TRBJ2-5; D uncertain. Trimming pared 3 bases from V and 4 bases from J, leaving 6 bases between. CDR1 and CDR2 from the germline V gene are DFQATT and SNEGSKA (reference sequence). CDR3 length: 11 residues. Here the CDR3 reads CSASLLETQYF. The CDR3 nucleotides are TGCAGTGCTAGTTTATTAGAGACCCAGTACTTC.

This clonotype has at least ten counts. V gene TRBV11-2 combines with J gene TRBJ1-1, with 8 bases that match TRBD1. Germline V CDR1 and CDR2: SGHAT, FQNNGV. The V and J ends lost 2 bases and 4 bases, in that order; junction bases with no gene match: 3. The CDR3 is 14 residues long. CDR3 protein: CASSLRQGRTEAFF. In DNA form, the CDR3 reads TGTGCCAGCAGCTTAAGACAGGGGCGCACTGAAGCTTTCTTT.

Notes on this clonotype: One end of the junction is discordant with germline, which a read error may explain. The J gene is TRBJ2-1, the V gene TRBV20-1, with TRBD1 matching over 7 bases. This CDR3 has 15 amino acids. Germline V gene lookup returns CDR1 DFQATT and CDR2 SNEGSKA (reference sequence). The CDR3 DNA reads TGCAGTGCCATGGACAGGTTAAGGGGATACACTGAGCAGTTCTTC. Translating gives CSAMDRLRGYTEQFF.

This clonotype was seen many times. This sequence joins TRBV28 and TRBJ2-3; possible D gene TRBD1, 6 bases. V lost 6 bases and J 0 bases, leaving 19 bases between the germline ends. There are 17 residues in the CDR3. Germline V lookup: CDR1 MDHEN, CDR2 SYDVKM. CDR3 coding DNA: TGTGCCAGCAGGGGACATAGGGGCGCACCGAGCACAGATACGCAGTATTTT. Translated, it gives CASRGHRGAPSTDTQYF. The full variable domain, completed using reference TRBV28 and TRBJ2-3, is DVKVTQSSRYLVKRTGEKVFLECVQDMDHENMFWYRQDPGLGLRLIYFSYDVKMKEKGDIPEGYSVSREKKERFSLILESASTNQTSMYLCASRGHRGAPSTDTQYFGPGTRLTVL.

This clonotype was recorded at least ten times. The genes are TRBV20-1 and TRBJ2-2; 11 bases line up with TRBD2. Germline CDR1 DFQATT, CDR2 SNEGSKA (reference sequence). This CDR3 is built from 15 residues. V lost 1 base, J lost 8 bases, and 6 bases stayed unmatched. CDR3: CSARVQLAGVGELFF. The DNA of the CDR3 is TGCAGTGCTAGAGTGCAACTAGCGGGGGTTGGGGAGCTGTTTTTT.

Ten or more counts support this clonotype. The CDR3 protein is CASKELAGMAGEQYF. Written as DNA, the CDR3 is TGTGCCAGCAAGGAACTAGCGGGGATGGCCGGCGAGCAGTACTTC. The chain is built from TRBV2 and TRBJ2-7; TRBD2 agrees at 10 bases. The CDR3 extends over 15 amino acids. The germline V gene encodes CDR1 SNHLY and CDR2 FYNNEI. Trimming cost V 7 bases and J 6 bases; bases outside gene matches: 12.

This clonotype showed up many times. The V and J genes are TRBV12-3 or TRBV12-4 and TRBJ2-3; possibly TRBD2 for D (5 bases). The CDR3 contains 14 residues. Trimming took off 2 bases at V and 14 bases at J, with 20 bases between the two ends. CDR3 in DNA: TGTGCCAGCAGTTTAAGTTCGGAGGTCGAGGTGCGGTATTTT. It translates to CASSLSSEVEVRYF.

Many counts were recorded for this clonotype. CDR3: CATSVVSGVTLEQFF. As DNA, the CDR3 is TGTGCCACCAGTGTTGTCTCGGGGGTAACCCTAGAGCAGTTCTTC. This chain joins TRBV24-1 and TRBJ2-1; a weak D match, TRBD2 (6 bases). Germline V gene lookup returns CDR1 KGHDR and CDR2 SFDVKD. The CDR3 spans 15 residues. V was shortened by 5 bases and J by 10 bases, with 20 bases between the two germline ends.

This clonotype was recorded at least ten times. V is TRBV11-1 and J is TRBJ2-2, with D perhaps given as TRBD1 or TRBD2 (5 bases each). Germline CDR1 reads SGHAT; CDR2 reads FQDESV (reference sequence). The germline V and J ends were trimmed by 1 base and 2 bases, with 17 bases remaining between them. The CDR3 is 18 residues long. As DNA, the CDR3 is TGTGCCAGCAGCTTAGTTCGGCTGGGGACGGCAAACACCGGGGAGCTGTTTTTT. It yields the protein CASSLVRLGTANTGELFF.

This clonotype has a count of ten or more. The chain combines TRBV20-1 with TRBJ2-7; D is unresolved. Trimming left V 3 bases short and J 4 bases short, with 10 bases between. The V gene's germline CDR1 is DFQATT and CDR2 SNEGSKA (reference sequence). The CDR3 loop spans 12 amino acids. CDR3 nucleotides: TGCAGTGCTAGTGTTGGCGAATACGAGCAGTACTTC. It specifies CSASVGEYEQYF.

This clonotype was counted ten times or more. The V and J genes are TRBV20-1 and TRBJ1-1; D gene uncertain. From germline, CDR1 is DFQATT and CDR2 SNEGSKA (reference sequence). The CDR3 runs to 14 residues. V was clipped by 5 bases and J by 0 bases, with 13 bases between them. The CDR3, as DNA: TGCAGTGCTTCCTCACCAAAGTTGAACACTGAAGCTTTCTTT. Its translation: CSASSPKLNTEAFF.

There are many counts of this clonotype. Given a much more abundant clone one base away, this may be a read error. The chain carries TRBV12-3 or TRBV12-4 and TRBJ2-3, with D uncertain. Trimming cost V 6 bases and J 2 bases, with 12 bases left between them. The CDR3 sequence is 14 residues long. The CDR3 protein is CASSAVVLTDTQYF. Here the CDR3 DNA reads TGTGCCAGCAGCGCGGTGGTCCTCACAGATACGCAGTATTTT.

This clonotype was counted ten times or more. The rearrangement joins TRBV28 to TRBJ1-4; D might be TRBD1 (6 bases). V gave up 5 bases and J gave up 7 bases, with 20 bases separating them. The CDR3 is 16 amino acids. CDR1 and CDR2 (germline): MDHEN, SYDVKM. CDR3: CASSHSWGGRIEKLFF. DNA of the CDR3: TGTGCCAGCAGTCATTCCTGGGGGGGCAGAATTGAAAAACTGTTTTTT.

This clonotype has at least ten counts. For the CDR3, the DNA is TGCAGTGCTAGGGACCGAGTGAACACTGAAGCTTTCTTT. It encodes CSARDRVNTEAFF. The chain couples TRBV20-1 to TRBJ1-1; D is unresolved. Trimming removed 3 bases from V and 0 bases from J, with 8 bases in between. This CDR3 is built from 13 residues. The germline V gene encodes CDR1 DFQATT and CDR2 SNEGSKA (reference sequence).

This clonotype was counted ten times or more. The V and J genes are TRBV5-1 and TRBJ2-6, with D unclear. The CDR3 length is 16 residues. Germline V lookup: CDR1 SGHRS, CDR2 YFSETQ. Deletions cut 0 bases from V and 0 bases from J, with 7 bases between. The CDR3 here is CASSLGPSSGANVLTF. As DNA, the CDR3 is TGCGCCAGCAGCTTGGGCCCTAGCTCTGGGGCCAACGTCCTGACTTTC.